Listed below are T cell receptor beta chains from one sample, sequenced in a study of blood T cell repertoires in COVID-19. Profiled with immunoSEQ multiplex PCR; TCRdb holds only in-frame clones, not every one. The sample records about 77,000 clones, 80% being singletons. The specimen sequenced was peripheral blood. Every receptor here comes from a woman aged 70-85 years with acute or convalescent COVID-19. Each CDR3 is given with its conserved first and last residue. The order of the fields is J gene, D gene, clone size, V gene, CDR3 protein, CDR3 DNA. The D gene is left open where the match is weak. Clone size, where shown, is once, few, many, or a class for clones that have expanded.

j_gene: TRBJ1-5; d_gene: TRBD1; abundance: -; v_gene: TRBV19; CDR3aa: CASSGTGGNQPQHF; CDR3nt: TGTGCCAGTAGTGGAACAGGGGGCAATCAGCCCCAGCATTTT
j_gene: TRBJ2-1; d_gene: TRBD2; abundance: once; v_gene: TRBV11-3; CDR3aa: CASAIGLADPRGSYNEQFF; CDR3nt: TGTGCCAGCGCCATAGGGCTAGCGGACCCCCGGGGATCCTACAATGAGCAGTTCTTC
j_gene: TRBJ1-1; d_gene: -; abundance: -; v_gene: TRBV11-3; CDR3aa: CASSRGNTEAFF; CDR3nt: TGTGCCAGCAGCCGCGGGAACACTGAAGCTTTCTTT
j_gene: TRBJ1-6; d_gene: -; abundance: -; v_gene: TRBV2; CDR3aa: CANQDRSSYNSPLHF; CDR3nt: TGTGCCAACCAAGACAGGAGCTCCTATAATTCACCCCTCCACTTT
j_gene: TRBJ1-2; d_gene: -; abundance: -; v_gene: TRBV19; CDR3aa: CASSIGPAYGYTF; CDR3nt: TGTGCCAGTAGTATTGGGCCGGCATATGGCTACACCTTC
j_gene: TRBJ2-3; d_gene: TRBD2; abundance: -; v_gene: TRBV9; CDR3aa: CASSLLAGVDSTDTQYF; CDR3nt: TGTGCCAGCAGCTTGCTAGCGGGGGTGGATAGCACAGATACGCAGTATTTT
j_gene: TRBJ1-1; d_gene: -; abundance: -; v_gene: TRBV25-1; CDR3aa: CASSDYLSEAFF; CDR3nt: TGTGCCAGCAGTGATTACTTATCTGAAGCTTTCTTT
j_gene: TRBJ2-5; d_gene: TRBD2; abundance: -; v_gene: TRBV7-3; CDR3aa: CASSLIGPSGTQYF; CDR3nt: TGTGCCAGCAGCTTAATAGGGCCTAGCGGGACCCAGTACTTC
j_gene: TRBJ2-5; d_gene: TRBD2; abundance: -; v_gene: TRBV5-4; CDR3aa: CASSRTSGETQYF; CDR3nt: TGTGCCAGCAGCCGGACTAGCGGAGAGACCCAGTACTTC
j_gene: TRBJ2-1; d_gene: -; abundance: -; v_gene: TRBV6-4; CDR3aa: CASSDDAGGVNEQFF; CDR3nt: TGTGCCAGCAGTGACGACGCTGGCGGGGTGAATGAGCAGTTCTTC
j_gene: TRBJ2-5; d_gene: TRBD2; abundance: -; v_gene: TRBV5-1; CDR3aa: CASSLTASGGPNQETQYF; CDR3nt: TGCGCCAGCAGCTTGACAGCTAGCGGGGGGCCCAACCAAGAGACCCAGTACTTC
j_gene: TRBJ1-2; d_gene: TRBD1; abundance: -; v_gene: TRBV20-1; CDR3aa: CSASPSDRGEGYTF; CDR3nt: TGCAGTGCTAGTCCCAGCGACAGGGGGGAGGGCTACACCTTC
j_gene: TRBJ2-3; d_gene: -; abundance: -; v_gene: TRBV6-1; CDR3aa: CASSDQGGRDTQYF; CDR3nt: TGTGCCAGCAGTGATCAGGGAGGTAGGGATACGCAGTATTTT
j_gene: TRBJ1-1; d_gene: -; abundance: -; v_gene: TRBV10-3; CDR3aa: CAISEIGTEAFF; CDR3nt: TGTGCCATCAGTGAGATCGGGACTGAAGCTTTCTTT
j_gene: TRBJ1-1; d_gene: -; abundance: -; v_gene: TRBV5-1; CDR3aa: CASSRLGGDTEAFF; CDR3nt: TGCGCCAGCAGTCGGCTGGGGGGAGACACTGAAGCTTTCTTT
j_gene: TRBJ2-5; d_gene: TRBD2; abundance: -; v_gene: TRBV9; CDR3aa: CASSPGGTRETQYF; CDR3nt: TGTGCCAGCAGCCCGGGGGGTACCCGGGAGACCCAGTACTTC
j_gene: TRBJ2-5; d_gene: -; abundance: -; v_gene: TRBV7-9; CDR3aa: CASSPRGLGTQYF; CDR3nt: TGTGCCAGCAGCCCCAGGGGCCTGGGGACCCAGTACTTC
j_gene: TRBJ2-1; d_gene: -; abundance: -; v_gene: TRBV11-3; CDR3aa: CASSSDTGTYNEQFF; CDR3nt: TGTGCCAGCAGCTCGGACACTGGGACATACAATGAGCAGTTCTTC
j_gene: TRBJ1-5; d_gene: -; abundance: -; v_gene: TRBV27; CDR3aa: CASSLSSRGGSSNQPQHF; CDR3nt: TGTGCCAGCAGTTTATCGTCGCGGGGGGGGAGTAGCAATCAGCCCCAGCATTTT
j_gene: TRBJ1-5; d_gene: -; abundance: few; v_gene: TRBV7-6; CDR3aa: CASSLEQGDNQPQHF; CDR3nt: TGTGCCAGCAGCTTAGAACAGGGCGACAATCAGCCCCAGCATTTT
j_gene: TRBJ1-6; d_gene: -; abundance: few; v_gene: TRBV2; CDR3aa: CASSEAGGSLSTSPLHF; CDR3nt: TGTGCCAGCAGTGAAGCCGGGGGAAGTCTATCAACTTCACCCCTCCACTTT
j_gene: TRBJ1-5; d_gene: -; abundance: many; v_gene: TRBV7-8; CDR3aa: CASSLGPPGSNQPQHF; CDR3nt: TGTGCCAGCAGCCTAGGACCGCCGGGTAGCAATCAGCCCCAGCATTTT
j_gene: TRBJ2-3; d_gene: TRBD2; abundance: -; v_gene: TRBV5-1; CDR3aa: CASSGSGRGTDTQYF; CDR3nt: TGCGCCAGCAGCGGAAGCGGGAGAGGCACAGATACGCAGTATTTT
j_gene: TRBJ1-1; d_gene: -; abundance: -; v_gene: TRBV5-5; CDR3aa: CASRYVTGNTEAFF; CDR3nt: TGTGCCAGCAGGTATGTGACAGGGAACACTGAAGCTTTCTTT
j_gene: TRBJ1-2; d_gene: -; abundance: -; v_gene: TRBV7-2; CDR3aa: CASSLIGVSANYGYTF; CDR3nt: TGTGCCAGCAGCTTAATAGGGGTATCAGCTAACTATGGCTACACCTTC
j_gene: TRBJ1-5; d_gene: -; abundance: -; v_gene: TRBV21-1; CDR3aa: CASSRTGTNQPQHF; CDR3nt: TGTGCCAGCAGCAGGACAGGGACTAATCAGCCCCAGCATTTT
j_gene: TRBJ2-5; d_gene: TRBD1; abundance: -; v_gene: TRBV19; CDR3aa: CASSPGQGKETQYF; CDR3nt: TGTGCCAGTAGTCCGGGACAGGGTAAAGAGACCCAGTACTTC
j_gene: TRBJ2-3; d_gene: TRBD2; abundance: few; v_gene: TRBV9; CDR3aa: CASSVGVAGGTDTQYF; CDR3nt: TGTGCCAGCAGCGTAGGAGTAGCGGGGGGCACAGATACGCAGTATTTT
j_gene: TRBJ2-1; d_gene: TRBD2; abundance: -; v_gene: TRBV5-4; CDR3aa: CASAPGASGVVEQFF; CDR3nt: TGTGCCAGCGCCCCGGGGGCTAGCGGGGTAGTTGAGCAGTTCTTC
j_gene: TRBJ1-6; d_gene: -; abundance: -; v_gene: TRBV7-2; CDR3aa: CASSSRLLFNSPLHF; CDR3nt: TGTGCCAGCAGCTCGCGACTCCTTTTTAATTCACCCCTCCACTTT
j_gene: TRBJ2-5; d_gene: TRBD2; abundance: -; v_gene: TRBV27; CDR3aa: CASSPAGGRLTQYF; CDR3nt: TGTGCCAGCAGTCCGGCGGGGGGGCGTCTGACCCAGTACTTC
j_gene: TRBJ2-1; d_gene: TRBD2; abundance: -; v_gene: TRBV11-2; CDR3aa: CASSQGLAGSAFF; CDR3nt: TGTGCCAGCAGCCAGGGACTAGCGGGGTCGGCGTTCTTC
j_gene: TRBJ1-1; d_gene: -; abundance: -; v_gene: TRBV14; CDR3aa: CASSQDPSTEAFF; CDR3nt: TGTGCCAGCAGCCAAGATCCGAGCACTGAAGCTTTCTTT
j_gene: TRBJ1-1; d_gene: -; abundance: -; v_gene: TRBV18; CDR3aa: CASSPKQGGGNTEAFF; CDR3nt: TGTGCCAGCTCACCTAAGCAGGGAGGAGGGAACACTGAAGCTTTCTTT